This TCR beta chain derives from a study of regulatory T cells in long-lasting Graves disease. Study outcomes and limitations: Among the persistent patients, 2,500 to 3,500 public clonotypes were shared, more than the 950 to 1,000 shared among new patients.

The sample's time point: newly diagnosed GD, antithyroid drugs for less than 3 months. Extracted RNA from PBMCs served as the source of the TCR library. A few counts support this clonotype. Its specificity is not known. Relying on iRepertoire HTBI primers and Arm-PCR of CDR3 regions, the team built TCR beta libraries. MiXCR, applied by TCRdb to the multiplex PCR reads, yields one record per CDR3 protein. The sample contains about 560,000 distinct CDR3 sequences, 15% to 20% of which appear only once. This CDR3 comprises 15 residues. Looked up from germline, CDR1 is WNHNN and CDR2 is SYGVQD (reference sequence). Trimming cost V 6 bases and J 5 bases; bases outside gene matches: 12. The data were also submitted as part of a second study, on T cells in Graves' hyperthyroidism and ophthalmopathy. This second study says: Lactation, pregnancy, other autoimmune disease or uncontrolled infection led to exclusion of patients. Most clonotypes expanded in thyroid above 0.001 were likewise present in blood. Ophthalmopathy was predicted by the model a median of roughly 6.6 months ahead of onset.

The sample consisted of peripheral blood mononuclear cells (PBMCs), taken at new diagnosis, from a patient treated with antithyroid drugs. The clonotype comes from a man between 18 and 35 years old with Graves disease. This chain uses TRBV10-1 with TRBJ2-5; 7 bases align to TRBD1. The CDR3, as DNA: TGCGCCAGCAGCGCTGGGACAGCCGCTCTGGAGACCCAGTACTTC. This codes for CASSAGTAALETQYF.